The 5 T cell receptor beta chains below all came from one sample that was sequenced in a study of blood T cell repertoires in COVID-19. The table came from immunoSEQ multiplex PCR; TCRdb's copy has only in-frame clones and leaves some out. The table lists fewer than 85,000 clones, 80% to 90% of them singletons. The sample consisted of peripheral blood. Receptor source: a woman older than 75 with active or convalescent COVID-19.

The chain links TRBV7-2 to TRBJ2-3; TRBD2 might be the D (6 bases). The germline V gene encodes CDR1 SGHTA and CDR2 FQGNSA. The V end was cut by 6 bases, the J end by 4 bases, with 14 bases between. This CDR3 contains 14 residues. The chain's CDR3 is CASRGDLIPDTQYF. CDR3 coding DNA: TGTGCCAGCAGGGGGGACTTGATTCCAGATACGCAGTATTTT.

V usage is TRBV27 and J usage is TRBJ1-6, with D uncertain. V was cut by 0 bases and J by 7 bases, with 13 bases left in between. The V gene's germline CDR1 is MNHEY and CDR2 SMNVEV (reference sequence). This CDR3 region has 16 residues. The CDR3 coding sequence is TGTGCCAGCAGTTTATCTCGACAACCCCCAAATTCACCCCTCCACTTT. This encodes CASSLSRQPPNSPLHF.

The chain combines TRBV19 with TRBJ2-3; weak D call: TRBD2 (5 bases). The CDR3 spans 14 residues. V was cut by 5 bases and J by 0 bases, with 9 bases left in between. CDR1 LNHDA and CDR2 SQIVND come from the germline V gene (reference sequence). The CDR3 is CASSERRSTDTQYF. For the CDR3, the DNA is TGTGCCAGTAGTGAGAGGAGGAGCACAGATACGCAGTATTTT.

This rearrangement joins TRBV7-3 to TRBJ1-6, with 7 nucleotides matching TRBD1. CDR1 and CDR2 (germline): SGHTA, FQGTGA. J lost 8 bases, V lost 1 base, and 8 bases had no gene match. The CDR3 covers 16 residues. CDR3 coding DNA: TGTGCCAGCAGCTTAAAGGGGGGACAGACCTATTCACCCCTCCACTTT. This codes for CASSLKGGQTYSPLHF. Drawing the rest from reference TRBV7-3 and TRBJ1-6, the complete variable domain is GAGVSQTPSNKVTEKGKYVELRCDPISGHTALYWYRQSLGQGPEFLIYFQGTGAADDSGLPNDRFFAVRPEGSVSTLKIQRTERGDSAVYLCASSLKGGQTYSPLHFGNGTRLTVT.

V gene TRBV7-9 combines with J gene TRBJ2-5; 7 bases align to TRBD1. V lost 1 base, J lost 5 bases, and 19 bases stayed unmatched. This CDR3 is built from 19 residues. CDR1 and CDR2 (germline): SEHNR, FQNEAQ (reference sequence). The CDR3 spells CASSLVRAGGPLAWETQYF. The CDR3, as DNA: TGTGCCAGCAGCTTAGTTCGGGCAGGGGGACCCCTCGCGTGGGAGACCCAGTACTTC.